The 15 T cell receptor beta chains listed next were all sequenced from one sample in a study of T cell repertoires in cytomegalovirus infection. A single record per CDR3 protein comes from TCRdb applying MiXCR to the reads. The table includes about 480,000 distinct CDR3 sequences, roughly a third detected once. What these receptors recognize is not known. The sequencing used cultured PBMCs, collected from culture after CMV antigen stimulation. The receptor source for this set is a human donor in good health (CMV status not recorded). Some clones in this sample may be carry-over from other donors' samples.

Written as DNA, the CDR3 is TGTGCCAGCAGCTACCAATCGACAGGGTTCCGAAGAGGCTACACCTTC. Translating it yields CASSYQSTGFRRGYTF. This chain connects TRBV3-1 to TRBJ1-2; the match to TRBD1 covers 7 bases. Trimming at V came to 5 bases and at J to 8 bases, leaving 17 bases not matched to a gene. Per the germline V gene, CDR1 is LGHDT and CDR2 is YNNKEL (reference sequence). The CDR3 spans 16 residues.

The V gene is TRBV7-8, the J gene TRBJ1-5, with 10 bases lining up with TRBD1. With 3 bases clipped from V and 11 bases from J, the junction kept 13 bases outside the gene matches. The germline gives CDR1 SGHVS, CDR2 FQNEAQ. This CDR3 is built from 16 residues. CDR3 sequence reads: CASSFGLGQGIGAQHF. The CDR3 bases are TGTGCCAGCAGCTTCGGTCTGGGACAGGGGATTGGGGCCCAGCATTTT.

The V and J genes are TRBV20-1 and TRBJ2-7; the D is unclear. This CDR3 contains 12 residues. The V gene's germline CDR1 is DFQATT and CDR2 SNEGSKA (reference sequence). V was trimmed by 1 base and J by 7 bases, leaving 11 bases between them. Here the CDR3 DNA reads TGCAGTGCTAGAGCTTTCGTGGAAGAGCAGTACGTC. Its protein is CSARAFVEEQYV.

This clonotype was seen only a few times. J is TRBJ2-3 and V is TRBV11-2; a possible D gene is TRBD2 (5 bases). The CDR3 has 17 amino acids. Germline V gives CDR1 SGHAT, CDR2 FQNNGV. The V end was cut by 0 bases, the J end by 4 bases, with 17 bases between. In DNA form, the CDR3 reads TGTGCCAGCAGCTTAGAGGGAGTTCTTGGAGGCGCAGATACGCAGTATTTT. Translated: CASSLEGVLGGADTQYF.

A few counts support this clonotype. This sequence joins TRBV7-2 and TRBJ1-2, with no clear D. Germline CDR1 is SGHTA and CDR2 is FQGNSA. The CDR3 is 15 amino acids. Trimming removed 7 bases from V and 0 bases from J, with 15 bases in between. CDR3 sequence (DNA): TGTGCCAGCAATGGCAGAGAGTTAGCTAACTATGGCTACACCTTC. It codes for CASNGRELANYGYTF.

The J gene is TRBJ2-6, the V gene TRBV5-4; 8 positions agree with TRBD1. The germline V gene has CDR1 SGHNT and CDR2 YYREEE (reference sequence). The CDR3 covers 17 residues. The V gene end was trimmed by 6 bases and the J gene end by 0 bases; junction bases not matched to a gene: 8. The CDR3 reads CASNNQGAYSGANVLTF. CDR3 DNA: TGTGCCAGCAACAATCAGGGGGCGTACTCTGGGGCCAACGTCCTGACTTTC.

This clonotype has a count of ten or more. The V call is TRBV7-2, the J call TRBJ2-3; D gene ambiguous. The CDR3 is 16 amino acids. Germline V gives CDR1 SGHTA, CDR2 FQGNSA. V lost 1 base and J 2 bases, leaving 13 bases between the germline ends. DNA for the CDR3: TGTGCCAGCAGCTTAGTAGCATTCCGTTCCACAGATACGCAGTATTTT. Amino acid sequence: CASSLVAFRSTDTQYF.

There are a few counts of this clonotype. The V gene is TRBV4-2, the J gene TRBJ2-2; 14 positions match TRBD2. The CDR3 totals 19 residues. The germline V gene has CDR1 LGHNA and CDR2 YNFKEQ. V lost 2 bases and J lost 5; bases outside the gene matches: 10. The CDR3 DNA sequence: TGTGCCAGCAGCCAATATCCTCCGGGACTAGCGGGAGAAACCGGGGAGCTGTTTTTT. Its protein product is CASSQYPPGLAGETGELFF.

This clonotype was detected a few times. This chain joins TRBV10-3 and TRBJ2-1, with a tentative D call TRBD2 (5 bases). The CDR3 loop spans 16 amino acids. Germline V gene lookup returns CDR1 ENHRY and CDR2 SYGVKD. Trimming took 4 bases from V and 0 from J, leaving 13 bases between them. The DNA for the CDR3 is TGTGCCATCAGTGTCGTTCAGCGGAACTCCTACAATGAGCAGTTCTTC. This encodes CAISVVQRNSYNEQFF.

This clonotype was found a few times. The chain joins TRBV7-9 to TRBJ2-7; no clear D. The germline V gene has CDR1 SEHNR and CDR2 FQNEAQ (reference sequence). Trimming left V 3 bases short and J 0 bases short, with 9 bases between. The CDR3 runs to 14 residues. The CDR3 coding sequence is TGTGCCAGCAGCTTGGGCTCACCCTCCTACGAGCAGTACGTC. Its protein is CASSLGSPSYEQYV.

This chain joins TRBV4-2 and TRBJ2-1; 7 nucleotides agree with TRBD2. Germline values: CDR1 LGHNA, CDR2 YNFKEQ. The CDR3 extends over 17 amino acids. J lost 2 bases, V lost 0 bases, and 7 bases had no gene match. CDR3 sequence (DNA): TGTGCCAGCAGCCAAGATTGGCGACTAGCAACCTACAATGAGCAGTTCTTC. It is translated as CASSQDWRLATYNEQFF.

This clonotype was observed many times. The chain couples TRBV7-8 to TRBJ2-5; D may be TRBD1 or TRBD2 (5 bases each). V gave up 0 bases and J gave up 4 bases, with 15 bases separating them. CDR1 is SGHVS, CDR2 FQNEAQ, per germline. The CDR3 spans 16 residues. This CDR3 reads CASSLARVPRVETQYF. Here the CDR3 DNA reads TGTGCCAGCAGCTTAGCGAGGGTTCCCAGGGTAGAGACCCAGTACTTC. The variable domain in full, completed from reference TRBV7-8 and TRBJ2-5, reads GAGVSQSPRYKVAKRGQDVALRCDPISGHVSLFWYQQALGQGPEFLTYFQNEAQLDKSGLPSDRFFAERPEGSVSTLKIQRTQQEDSAVYLCASSLARVPRVETQYFGPGTRLLVL.

This sequence joins TRBV6-1 and TRBJ1-4; maybe TRBD1 (6 bases). The CDR3 has 13 residues. The germline V gene has CDR1 MNHNS and CDR2 SASEGT. V was trimmed by 11 bases and J by 7 bases, leaving 17 bases between them. CDR3 in amino acids: CAGLRGGIEKLFF. DNA for the CDR3: TGTGCCGGTCTCAGGGGAGGGATTGAAAAACTGTTTTTT.

This clonotype came up a few times. The gene calls are TRBV4-2 and TRBJ2-7; TRBD1 agrees at 7 bases. The CDR3 contains 17 residues. Germline V CDR1 and CDR2: LGHNA, YNFKEQ. The trim removed 0 bases at V and 3 bases at J, leaving 11 bases unmatched. The DNA for the CDR3 is TGTGCCAGCAGCCAAGAAGGGGTAGGGACAGCATACTACGAGCAGTACTTC. It codes for CASSQEGVGTAYYEQYF.

The chain employs TRBV28 and TRBJ1-4; 7 bases map to TRBD1. This CDR3 has 16 residues. Germline CDR1 and CDR2: MDHEN and SYDVKM. Trimming at V came to 3 bases and at J to 3 bases, leaving 7 bases not matched to a gene. For the CDR3, the DNA is TGTGCCAGCAGTTTGTACACAGGGGTTCCTAATGAAAAACTGTTTTTT. This gives the protein CASSLYTGVPNEKLFF.